This is a list of T cell receptor beta chains from one sample in a study of cytomegalovirus exposure and HLA in healthy donors. Sequencing used immunoSEQ multiplex PCR; TCRdb keeps in-frame clones, though not all of them. This table holds over 85,000 clones, about 72% found once. The specimen sequenced was PBMCs. These receptor sequences come from a man aged 25-40 years in good health and CMV-seronegative. CDR3s include the opening cysteine and the closing phenylalanine or tryptophan. D genes are given only for firm matches. Size values are once, few and many counts, or a class for expanded clones, and some rows have none.

few	TRBV30	-	TRBJ1-5	CAWRQSGGVSNQPQHF	TGTGCCTGGAGGCAATCGGGGGGCGTGAGCAATCAGCCCCAGCATTTT
once	TRBV30	-	TRBJ2-7	CAWIEGGWGEQYF	TGTGCCTGGATCGAGGGAGGCTGGGGCGAGCAGTACTTC
-	TRBV29-1	-	TRBJ1-2	CSVGTVNYGYTF	TGCAGCGTTGGGACAGTTAACTATGGCTACACCTTC
-	TRBV6-6	TRBD1	TRBJ1-5	CASVDRGNQPQHF	TGTGCCAGCGTGGACAGGGGGAATCAGCCCCAGCATTTT
once	TRBV2	-	TRBJ1-4	CASRTGTSTATNEKLFF	TGTGCCAGCAGGACCGGGACATCCACTGCAACTAATGAAAAACTGTTTTTT
once	TRBV28	TRBD1	TRBJ2-5	CASSDRTGALGETQYF	TGTGCCAGCAGTGACCGGACAGGCGCCCTTGGGGAGACCCAGTACTTC
few	TRBV9	-	TRBJ1-6	CASSGAVGSYNSPLHF	TGTGCCAGCAGCGGAGCGGTGGGCTCCTATAATTCACCCCTCCACTTT
few	TRBV9	-	TRBJ2-7	CASSVGGPSYEQYF	TGTGCCAGCAGCGTAGGTGGGCCCTCCTACGAGCAGTACTTC
-	TRBV7-9	-	TRBJ1-1	CASSWARAGGTEAFF	TGTGCCAGCAGCTGGGCCCGGGCCGGGGGCACTGAAGCTTTCTTT
-	TRBV9	-	TRBJ2-7	CASSPSRGGRDEQYF	TGTGCCAGCAGCCCGTCTAGGGGGGGAAGGGACGAGCAGTACTTC
-	TRBV19	-	TRBJ1-5	CASSIVESRNQPQHF	TGTGCCAGTAGTATAGTAGAGTCCCGAAATCAGCCCCAGCATTTT
-	TRBV27	TRBD1	TRBJ1-1	CASSLAPGQGVMAEAFF	TGTGCCAGCAGTTTGGCTCCGGGACAGGGGGTGATGGCTGAAGCTTTCTTT
few	TRBV29-1	-	TRBJ1-2	CSGLLTGLGAYGYTF	TGCAGCGGTCTCTTAACAGGGCTTGGGGCTTATGGCTACACCTTC
-	TRBV7-9	-	TRBJ1-1	CASSRLGGDENTEAFF	TGTGCCAGCAGTCGACTCGGAGGGGACGAGAACACTGAAGCTTTCTTT
few	TRBV2	TRBD1	TRBJ1-4	CASKGDRGLFF	TGTGCCAGCAAGGGGGACAGGGGACTGTTTTTT
-	TRBV10-3	-	TRBJ2-2	CAIQGGGDTGELFF	TGTGCCATCCAGGGAGGAGGAGACACCGGGGAGCTGTTTTTT
-	TRBV2	-	TRBJ2-3	CASRLQGTSTDTQYF	TGTGCCAGCAGGCTACAGGGGACTAGCACAGATACGCAGTATTTT
-	TRBV7-9	TRBD2	TRBJ2-1	CASSFPSGYTGYNEQFF	TGTGCCAGCAGCTTTCCTAGCGGGTACACCGGGTACAATGAGCAGTTCTTC
-	TRBV30	TRBD1	TRBJ1-5	CAWSVLQGDQPQHF	TGTGCCTGGAGTGTACTACAGGGGGACCAGCCCCAGCATTTT
-	TRBV5-4	TRBD1	TRBJ2-7	CASSSGQGGYEQYF	TGTGCCAGCAGCTCAGGACAGGGGGGCTACGAGCAGTACTTC
-	TRBV5-6	TRBD1	TRBJ1-1	CASSTPTGSTEAFF	TGTGCCAGCAGCACCCCGACAGGGTCCACTGAAGCTTTCTTT
-	TRBV27	-	TRBJ1-5	CASSSGGGQPQHF	TGTGCCAGCAGTTCGGGGGGTGGACAGCCCCAGCATTTT
-	TRBV25-1	-	TRBJ1-1	CASRGGGAEAFF	TGTGCCAGCAGGGGCGGGGGCGCTGAAGCTTTCTTT
few	TRBV19	-	TRBJ2-1	CARSRTDSSSYNEQFF	TGTGCCCGTAGTAGAACTGACAGCAGCTCCTACAATGAGCAGTTCTTC
few	TRBV5-1	TRBD1	TRBJ1-4	CASSLGTGDYNEKLFF	TGCGCCAGCAGTCTCGGTACAGGGGATTACAATGAAAAACTGTTTTTT
once	TRBV2	-	TRBJ1-1	CASSGTVDTEAFF	TGTGCCAGCAGTGGAACAGTAGACACTGAAGCTTTCTTT